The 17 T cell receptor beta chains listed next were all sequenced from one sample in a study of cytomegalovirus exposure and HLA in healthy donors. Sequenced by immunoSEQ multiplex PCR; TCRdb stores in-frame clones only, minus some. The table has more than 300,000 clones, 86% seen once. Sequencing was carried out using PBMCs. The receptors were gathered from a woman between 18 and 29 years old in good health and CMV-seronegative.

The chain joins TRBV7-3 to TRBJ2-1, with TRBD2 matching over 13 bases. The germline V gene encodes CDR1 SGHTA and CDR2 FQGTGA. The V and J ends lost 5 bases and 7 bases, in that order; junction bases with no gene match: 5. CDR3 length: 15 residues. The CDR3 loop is CASSPGLAGTNEQFF. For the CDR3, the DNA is TGTGCCAGCAGCCCGGGACTAGCGGGAACGAATGAGCAGTTCTTC.

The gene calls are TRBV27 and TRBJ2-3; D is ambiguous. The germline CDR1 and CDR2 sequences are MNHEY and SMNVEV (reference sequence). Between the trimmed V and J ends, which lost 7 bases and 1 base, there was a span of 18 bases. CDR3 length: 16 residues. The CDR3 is CASIDLSSVGTDTQYF. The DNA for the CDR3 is TGTGCCAGCATTGATCTTTCCAGTGTCGGCACAGATACGCAGTATTTT.

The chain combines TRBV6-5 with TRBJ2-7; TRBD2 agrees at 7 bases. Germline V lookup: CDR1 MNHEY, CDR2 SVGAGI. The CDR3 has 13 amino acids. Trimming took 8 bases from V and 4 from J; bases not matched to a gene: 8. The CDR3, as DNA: TGTGCCAGCGCCGAAGCGGGAAAGTACGAGCAGTACTTC. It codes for CASAEAGKYEQYF.

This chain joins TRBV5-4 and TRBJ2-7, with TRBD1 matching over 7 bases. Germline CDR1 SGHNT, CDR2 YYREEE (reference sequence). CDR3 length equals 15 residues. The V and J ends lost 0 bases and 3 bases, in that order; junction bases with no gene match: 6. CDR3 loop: CASSLGDRESYEQYF. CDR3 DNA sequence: TGTGCCAGCAGCTTGGGAGACAGGGAAAGCTACGAGCAGTACTTC.

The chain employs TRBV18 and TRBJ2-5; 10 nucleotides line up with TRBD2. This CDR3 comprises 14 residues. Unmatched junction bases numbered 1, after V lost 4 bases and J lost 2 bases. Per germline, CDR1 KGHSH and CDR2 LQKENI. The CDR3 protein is CASSRTSGQETQYF. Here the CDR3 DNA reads TGTGCCAGCTCACGGACTAGCGGTCAAGAGACCCAGTACTTC.

CDR3 in DNA: TGCACCAGGAGCGGTGGGGGGGGGACCCAGTACTTC. Encoded protein: CTRSGGGGTQYF. This chain connects TRBV1 to TRBJ2-5; the tabulated D call, TRBD2, remains unverified against the DNA. TRBV1 is given as a pseudogene. This CDR3 region has 12 residues.

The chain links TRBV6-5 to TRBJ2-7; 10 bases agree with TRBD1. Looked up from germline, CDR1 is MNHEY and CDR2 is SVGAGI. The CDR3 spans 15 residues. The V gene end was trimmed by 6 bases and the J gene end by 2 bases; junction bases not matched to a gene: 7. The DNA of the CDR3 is TGTGCCAGCAGAATACAGGGACAGGGGCCCTACGAGCAGTACTTC. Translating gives CASRIQGQGPYEQYF.

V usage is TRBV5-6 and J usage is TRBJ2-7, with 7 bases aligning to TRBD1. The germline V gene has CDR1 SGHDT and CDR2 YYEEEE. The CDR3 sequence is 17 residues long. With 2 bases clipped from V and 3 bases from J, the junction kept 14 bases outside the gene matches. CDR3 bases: TGTGCCAGCAGCTTCTGGAACCGCTGGGACAGAGTCTACGAGCAGTACTTC. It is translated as CASSFWNRWDRVYEQYF.

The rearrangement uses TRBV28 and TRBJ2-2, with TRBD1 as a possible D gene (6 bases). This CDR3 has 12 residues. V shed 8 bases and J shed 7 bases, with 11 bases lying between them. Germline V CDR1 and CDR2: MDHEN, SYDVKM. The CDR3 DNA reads TGTGCCAGCTACAGGGCGGGCGGGGAGCTGTTTTTT. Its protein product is CASYRAGGELFF.

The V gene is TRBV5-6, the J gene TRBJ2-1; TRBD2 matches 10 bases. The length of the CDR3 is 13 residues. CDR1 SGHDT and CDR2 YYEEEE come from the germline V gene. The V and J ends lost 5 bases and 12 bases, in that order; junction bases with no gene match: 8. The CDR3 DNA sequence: TGTGCCAGCAGTTCCCGGACTAGCGGAATGCAGTTCTTC. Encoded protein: CASSSRTSGMQFF.

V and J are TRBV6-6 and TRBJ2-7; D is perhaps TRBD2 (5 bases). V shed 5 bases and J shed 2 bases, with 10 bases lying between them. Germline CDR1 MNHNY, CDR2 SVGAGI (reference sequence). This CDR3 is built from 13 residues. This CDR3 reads CASSIPGTYEQYF. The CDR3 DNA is TGTGCCAGCAGTATCCCCGGGACCTACGAGCAGTACTTC.

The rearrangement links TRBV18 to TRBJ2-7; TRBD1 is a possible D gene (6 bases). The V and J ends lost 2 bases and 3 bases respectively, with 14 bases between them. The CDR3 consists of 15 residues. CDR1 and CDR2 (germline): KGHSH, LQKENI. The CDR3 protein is CASSPSRTGIYEQYF. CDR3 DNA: TGTGCCAGCTCACCATCGCGCACAGGGATCTACGAGCAGTACTTC.

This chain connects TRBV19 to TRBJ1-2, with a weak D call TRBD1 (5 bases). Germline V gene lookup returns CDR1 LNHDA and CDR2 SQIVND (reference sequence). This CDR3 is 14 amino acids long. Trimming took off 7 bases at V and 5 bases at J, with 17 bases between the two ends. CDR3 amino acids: CASTRRGGGYGYTF. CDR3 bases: TGTGCCAGTACCCGCCGGGGGGGTGGTTATGGCTACACCTTC. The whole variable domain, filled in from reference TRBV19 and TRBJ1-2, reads DGGITQSPKYLFRKEGQNVTLSCEQNLNHDAMYWYRQDPGQGLRLIYYSQIVNDFQKGDIAEGYSVSREKKESFPLTVTSAQKNPTAFYLCASTRRGGGYGYTFGSGTRLTVV.

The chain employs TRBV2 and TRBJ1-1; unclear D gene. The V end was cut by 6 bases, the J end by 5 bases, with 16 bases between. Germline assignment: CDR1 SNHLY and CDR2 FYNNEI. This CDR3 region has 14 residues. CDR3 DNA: TGTGCCAGCAGGATACAGCCCCTGTTGACTGAAGCTTTCTTT. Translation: CASRIQPLLTEAFF.

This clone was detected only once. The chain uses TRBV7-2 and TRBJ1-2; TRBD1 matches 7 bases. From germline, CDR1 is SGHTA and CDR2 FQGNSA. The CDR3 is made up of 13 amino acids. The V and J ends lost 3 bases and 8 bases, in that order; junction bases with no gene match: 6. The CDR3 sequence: CASSFRQGDGYTF. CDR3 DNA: TGTGCCAGCAGCTTTCGACAGGGTGACGGCTACACCTTC.

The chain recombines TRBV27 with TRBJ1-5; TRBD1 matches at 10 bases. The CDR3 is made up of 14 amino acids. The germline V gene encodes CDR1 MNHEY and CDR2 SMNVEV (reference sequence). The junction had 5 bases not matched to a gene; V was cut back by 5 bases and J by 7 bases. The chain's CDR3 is CASSPRTGGQPQHF. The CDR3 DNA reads TGTGCCAGCAGTCCCCGGACAGGGGGGCAGCCCCAGCATTTT.

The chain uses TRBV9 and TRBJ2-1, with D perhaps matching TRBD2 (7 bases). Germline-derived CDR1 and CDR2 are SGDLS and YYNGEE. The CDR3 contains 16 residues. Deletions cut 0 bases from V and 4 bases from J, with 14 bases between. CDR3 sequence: CASSVEGGGGYNEQFF. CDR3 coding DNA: TGTGCCAGCAGCGTAGAAGGGGGAGGGGGTTACAATGAGCAGTTCTTC.